One sample yielded the 4 T cell receptor beta chains listed below, sequenced in a study of regulatory T cells in long-lasting Graves disease. With iRepertoire HTBI primers and Arm-PCR of CDR3 regions, TCR beta libraries were built. TCRdb itself ran the multiplex PCR reads through MiXCR, one entry per CDR3 protein. The profile shows about 300,000 distinct CDR3 sequences, 18% of them singletons. Time point given: newly diagnosed GD, antithyroid drugs for less than 3 months. PBMC-extracted RNA yielded the TCR library. The sample in question was peripheral blood mononuclear cells (PBMCs), obtained at new diagnosis, from a patient treated with antithyroid drugs. All receptors come from a female donor with Graves disease.

This chain joins TRBV10-3 and TRBJ1-6; D is perhaps TRBD1 (6 bases). This CDR3 is built from 15 residues. Per the germline V gene, CDR1 is ENHRY and CDR2 is SYGVKD. V was shortened by 0 bases and J by 7 bases, with 10 bases between the two germline ends. Here the CDR3 DNA reads TGTGCCATCAGTGAGTCGGCAGGGGAGAATTCACCCCTCCACTTT. It specifies CAISESAGENSPLHF.

This clonotype was seen only a few times. A far larger clone is off by one base, so a read error is likely. DNA of the CDR3: TGTGCCAGCTCACCTAGCTCTAGCGTCAATAATGAGCAGTTCTTC. Encoded protein: CASSPSSSVNNEQFF. The rearrangement links TRBV9 to TRBJ2-1, with a weak D call TRBD2 (6 bases). The CDR3 length is 15 residues. Trimming stripped 7 bases from V and 7 bases from J, with 21 bases between. Germline V gene lookup returns CDR1 SGDLS and CDR2 YYNGEE. The full variable domain, rest sourced from reference TRBV9 and TRBJ2-1, is DSGVTQTPKHLITATGQRVTLRCSPRSGDLSVYWYQQSLDQGLQFLIQYYNGEERAKGNILERFSAQQFPDLHSELNLSSLELGDSALYFCASSPSSSVNNEQFFGPGTRLTVL.

This clonotype was recorded at least ten times. The rearrangement joins TRBV3-1 to TRBJ2-1; 8 positions agree with TRBD1. The V segment lost 5 bases and the J segment 4 bases; nucleotides outside the gene matches: 10. The germline CDR1 and CDR2 sequences are LGHDT and YNNKEL (reference sequence). The CDR3 is 16 residues long. The CDR3 loop reads CASSINSGTGYNEQFF. The CDR3 coding sequence is TGTGCCAGCAGCATCAACTCCGGGACAGGTTACAATGAGCAGTTCTTC.

This clonotype was counted ten times or more. The rearrangement joins TRBV11-3 to TRBJ2-1; 12 bases are a match to TRBD2. Trimming took 4 bases from V and 1 from J; bases not matched to a gene: 5. Germline V gene data show CDR1 as SGHNT and CDR2 as YENEEA. This CDR3 is 17 amino acids long. For the CDR3, the DNA is TGTGCCAGCAGCTCTTGGACTAGCGGGGCTTCCTACAATGAGCAGTTCTTC. Its protein is CASSSWTSGASYNEQFF.